This TCR beta chain stems from a study of T cell responses to AZD1222 COVID-19 vaccine. Clones were sequenced by immunoSEQ multiplex PCR, and TCRdb holds only the in-frame ones, with some missing. The sample holds 140,000 to 150,000 clones, roughly 90% seen once. Trimming cost V 1 base and J 4 bases; bases outside gene matches: 1. This CDR3 has 14 residues. Germline V lookup: CDR1 SGHDN, CDR2 FVKESK. Source: peripheral blood, taken on day 0 of AZD1222 vaccination. The chain employs TRBV14 and TRBJ2-7, with 10 nucleotides matching TRBD2. This TCR came from an adult in good health. DNA for the CDR3: TGTGCCAGCAGCCAAGTAGCGGGAGGATACGAGCAGTACTTC. Translated, it gives CASSQVAGGYEQYF.